This T cell receptor beta chain was retrieved from a study of shared clonotypes between healthy human individuals. The study's findings and limits: Represented genetic and exposure-history diversity was restricted by having few donors. Sequencing depth was expected to affect clonotype sharing among donors.

Points on this clone: As yet, its antigen is unknown.

Libraries were prepared by immunoSEQ multiplex PCR; TCRdb keeps only in-frame clonotypes and omits some of them. The sample carries hundreds of thousands of clones, about three quarters recorded once. Material for sequencing was memory CD4+ T cells sorted from blood. The subset denotes: CD45RA-negative fraction. The TCR comes from a woman in her twenties or thirties in good health.

The CDR3 protein is CASRVRGTDEQFF. The CDR3 DNA reads TGTGCCAGCAGGGTACGAGGGACGGATGAGCAGTTCTTC. The rearrangement joins TRBV11-2 to TRBJ2-1, with D perhaps given as TRBD1 or TRBD2 (5 bases each). This CDR3 spans 13 amino acids. Germline CDR1 and CDR2: SGHAT and FQNNGV. Trimming took 6 bases from V and 8 from J, leaving 14 bases between them.